The clone carrying this T cell receptor (beta chain) has a handful of counts. These data are taken from a study of patients and donors after allogeneic stem cell transplantation. TCRdb reprocessed the RT-PCR reads with MiXCR, giving one entry per CDR3 protein. The sample shows roughly 41,000 distinct CDR3 sequences, over 25% of them seen only once. Sequenced input: blood, either unsorted or a sorted T cell fraction (not recorded which). The origin of this receptor is a human donor who was either an allogeneic HSCT recipient or a stem cell or donor lymphocyte infusion donor (not recorded which). It is not recorded whose cells these are; they may come from a transplant donor.

The CDR3 bases are TGTGCCAGCAGCGAGGGGGTTCCCGGGACCTACAATGAGCAGTTCTTC. Translated: CASSEGVPGTYNEQFF. The chain employs TRBV9 and TRBJ2-1; D perhaps matches TRBD1 (6 bases). Germline assignment: CDR1 SGDLS and CDR2 YYNGEE. Trimming cost V 3 bases and J 2 bases, with 15 bases left between them. There are 16 residues in the CDR3.